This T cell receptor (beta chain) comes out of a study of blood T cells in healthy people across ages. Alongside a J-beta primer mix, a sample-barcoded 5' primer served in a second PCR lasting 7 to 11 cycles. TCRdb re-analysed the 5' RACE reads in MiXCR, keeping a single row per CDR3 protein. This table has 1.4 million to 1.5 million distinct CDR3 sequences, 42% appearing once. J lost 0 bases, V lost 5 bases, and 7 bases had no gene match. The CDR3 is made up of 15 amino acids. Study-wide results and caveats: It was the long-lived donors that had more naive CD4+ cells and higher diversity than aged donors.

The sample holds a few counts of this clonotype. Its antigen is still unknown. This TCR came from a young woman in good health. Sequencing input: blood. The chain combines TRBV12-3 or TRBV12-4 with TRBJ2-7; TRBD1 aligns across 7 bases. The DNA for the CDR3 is TGTGCCAGCAGTACTGCCGGGACAGCCTCCTACGAGCAGTACTTC. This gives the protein CASSTAGTASYEQYF.